Below, one T cell receptor beta chain is given with its context. Its matching antigen is unknown. CDR1 is LNHDA, CDR2 SQIVND, per germline (reference sequence). The junction had 6 bases not matched to a gene; V was cut back by 3 bases and J by 6 bases. The CDR3 contains 16 residues. TCRdb's table, derived via immunoSEQ multiplex PCR, lists solely in-frame clones and lacks some. This table holds 70,000 to 90,000 clones, 86% found once. This specimen comes from a study of T cell responses to AZD1222 COVID-19 vaccine. Study background: The analysis combined second doses at about 4 or about 12 weeks. Study-level findings and limits: The study reported that nearly half of spike-specific TCRs target unmutated variant regions. The study identified only a handful of AZD1222 recipients as seropositive at baseline. Mostly white British, mostly female donors; authors suggested clonal diversity may be underestimated.

The sequence derives from an adult in good health. Material: peripheral blood, obtained on day 0 of AZD1222 vaccination. V is TRBV19 and J is TRBJ2-2; 11 nucleotides align to TRBD2. The CDR3 reads CASSILTSGAAGELFF. In nucleotides, the CDR3 is TGTGCCAGTAGTATCCTGACTAGCGGGGCCGCCGGGGAGCTGTTTTTT.